A selection of T cell receptor beta chains follows, all from one sample in a study of sequential checkpoint blockade in melanoma. The method was immunoSEQ multiplex PCR; TCRdb's version includes in-frame clones alone and lacks a portion of them. There are 10,000 to 15,000 clones in the sample; 26% occur only once, and roughly 19% lies in the top ten. The sample in question was tumor tissue (inferred from file names), obtained from a patient given nivolumab and ipilimumab in sequence. These receptors all stem from a human donor with melanoma. Each CDR3 is given with its conserved first and last residue. D genes are given only for firm matches. Some rows mark clone size as missing; the rest say once, few, many or name a class of expanded clone.

>.|TRBJ1-1|TRBV6-8|.
CAIREDLNTEAFF
TGTGCCATCAGGGAGGACTTGAACACTGAAGCTTTCTTT
>.|TRBJ2-3|TRBV11-3|TRBD2
CASSPRYGGGTDTQYF
TGTGCCAGCAGCCCCCGTTACGGGGGGGGAACAGATACGCAGTATTTT
>.|TRBJ2-3|TRBV9|.
CASSVPTGLSTDTQYF
TGTGCCAGCAGCGTTCCAACAGGACTCAGCACAGATACGCAGTATTTT
>few|TRBJ2-3|TRBV2|.
CASSEEGGASTDTQYF
TGTGCCAGCAGTGAAGAAGGAGGGGCAAGCACAGATACGCAGTATTTT
>once|TRBJ1-1|TRBV19|.
CASSILAGEAFF
TGTGCCAGTAGTATTCTGGCAGGTGAAGCTTTCTTT
>.|TRBJ2-3|TRBV6-8|TRBD1
CASSGGDRPTDTQYF
TGTGCCAGCAGTGGAGGGGACAGGCCTACCGATACGCAGTATTTT
>many|TRBJ2-5|TRBV6-8|.
CASTLGGGPQETQYF
TGTGCCAGCACCCTAGGGGGGGGTCCCCAAGAGACCCAGTACTTC
>few|TRBJ1-1|TRBV11-1|.
CASSLAGGMGTEAFF
TGTGCCAGCAGCTTGGCGGGGGGGATGGGCACTGAAGCTTTCTTT
>.|TRBJ2-1|TRBV11-3|.
CASSLGGAFYNEQFF
TGTGCCAGCAGCTTAGGGGGGGCCTTCTACAATGAGCAGTTCTTC
>.|TRBJ1-5|TRBV9|.
CASSEGGQPGPNQPQHF
TGTGCCAGCAGCGAAGGCGGACAGCCCGGACCCAATCAGCCCCAGCATTTT
>.|TRBJ2-2|TRBV19|TRBD1
CASSRRQGTGELFF
TGTGCCAGTAGTAGACGACAGGGGACCGGGGAGCTGTTTTTT
>few|TRBJ1-6|TRBV9|.
CASSVRERGSPLHF
TGTGCCAGCAGTGTAAGGGAAAGGGGATCACCCCTCCACTTT
>few|TRBJ1-6|TRBV6-8|TRBD1
CASRTGGFGNSPLHF
TGTGCCAGCAGGACAGGGGGGTTTGGAAATTCACCCCTCCACTTT
>.|TRBJ2-2|TRBV29-1|.
CSVLQGCCAGELFF
TGCAGCGTCTTGCAGGGGTGTTGCGCCGGGGAGCTGTTTTTT
>.|TRBJ2-3|TRBV10-3|.
CAISDSGGGGGSTDTQYF
TGTGCCATCAGTGATAGCGGTGGGGGCGGGGGCAGCACAGATACGCAGTATTTT
>.|TRBJ2-2|TRBV5-1|TRBD1
CASSIGTGEFEELFF
TGCGCCAGCAGCATTGGGACAGGAGAATTCGAGGAGCTGTTTTTT
>few|TRBJ2-7|TRBV11-3|.
CASSLRASVAYEQYF
TGTGCCAGCAGCTTAAGGGCTAGCGTAGCCTACGAGCAGTACTTC
>many|TRBJ1-1|TRBV6-8|TRBD1
CASGSRDRAFFAEAFF
TGTGCCAGCGGCTCCAGGGACAGGGCATTTTTTGCTGAAGCTTTCTTT
>.|TRBJ2-5|TRBV28|.
CASSLTFDRLRETQYF
TGTGCCAGCAGTCTGACCTTTGATCGGCTCAGGGAGACCCAGTACTTC
>.|TRBJ2-6|TRBV29-1|.
CSVFKTGANVLTF
TGCAGCGTTTTTAAAACTGGGGCCAACGTCCTGACTTTC
>.|TRBJ1-2|TRBV7-5|.
CASSLMSGVTTNGYTF
TGTGCCAGCAGCTTAATGTCAGGGGTAACGACGAATGGCTACACCTTC
>few|TRBJ2-5|TRBV28|.
CASSRPSSRETQYF
TGTGCCAGCAGTCGCCCATCATCCCGGGAGACCCAGTACTTC
>few|TRBJ1-5|TRBV27|.
CASKRDRYSAAQHF
TGTGCCAGCAAAAGAGATCGGTATTCGGCAGCCCAGCATTTT
>.|TRBJ2-3|TRBV15|TRBD2
CATSREPGLAGGPGTHDTQYF
TGTGCCACCAGCAGAGAGCCCGGACTAGCGGGGGGGCCGGGAACACACGATACGCAGTATTTT
>.|TRBJ1-4|TRBV11-3|.
CASSLMGFGEKLFF
TGTGCCAGCAGCTTAATGGGGTTTGGTGAAAAACTGTTTTTT
>.|TRBJ1-4|TRBV11-3|TRBD1
CASSLSGGTNEKLFF
TGTGCCAGCAGCTTATCAGGGGGAACTAATGAAAAACTGTTTTTT
>.|TRBJ2-3|TRBV7-5|.
CASSLVGTATDTQYF
TGTGCCAGCAGCTTAGTAGGCACAGCCACAGATACGCAGTATTTT
>few|TRBJ2-7|TRBV4-1|.
CASSDSPSSYEQYF
TGCGCCAGCAGCGACAGCCCCAGCTCCTACGAGCAGTACTTC